One and the same sample provided the 27 T cell receptor beta chains below, sequenced in a study of cytomegalovirus exposure and HLA in healthy donors. In the PCR, 60 Vbeta and 13 Jbeta primers were used. The data were produced by immunoSEQ multiplex PCR, yet TCRdb's version contains in-frame clones alone and is incomplete. Here the sample spans 100,000 to 150,000 clones, 55% to 75% being singletons. The sequencing input was PBMCs. The receptors stem from a woman aged 35 to 49 in good health and CMV-seropositive.

The genes are TRBV10-3 and TRBJ2-5; 7 bases are shared with TRBD1. TRBJ2-7 matches the DNA end more closely, so the J call is doubtful. The CDR3 covers 13 residues. CDR1 ENHRY and CDR2 SYGVKD come from the germline V gene. The CDR3 sequence: CAIKGTASYEQYF. In DNA, the CDR3 is TGTGCCATCAAGGGGACAGCCTCCTACGAGCAGTACTTC.

The J gene is TRBJ1-4, the V gene TRBV14; no definite D call. This CDR3 has 16 amino acids. V lost 1 base to trimming and J lost 7 bases, with 16 bases between them. Per the germline V gene, CDR1 is SGHDN and CDR2 is FVKESK. The CDR3 here is CASSQGPPLWSEKLFF. In DNA, the CDR3 is TGTGCCAGCAGCCAAGGACCTCCCCTTTGGAGTGAAAAACTGTTTTTT.

V gene TRBV7-2 combines with J gene TRBJ1-1; D is uncertain. Trimming took 4 bases from V and 4 from J, leaving 16 bases between them. There are 15 residues in the CDR3. Germline CDR1 reads SGHTA; CDR2 reads FQGNSA. The CDR3 coding sequence is TGTGCCAGCAGCTCCCTTAAGGAAGGCGGCACTGAAGCTTTCTTT. Translating it yields CASSSLKEGGTEAFF.

This clone was found a few times. This chain links TRBV19 with TRBJ1-2; D gene uncertain. Trimming left V 5 bases short and J 0 bases short, with 7 bases between. This CDR3 is built from 13 residues. Germline loops: CDR1 LNHDA, CDR2 SQIVND (reference sequence). The chain's CDR3 is CASSYSPNYGYTF. DNA of the CDR3: TGTGCCAGTAGTTACAGCCCTAACTATGGCTACACCTTC. The whole variable domain, filled in from reference TRBV19 and TRBJ1-2, reads DGGITQSPKYLFRKEGQNVTLSCEQNLNHDAMYWYRQDPGQGLRLIYYSQIVNDFQKGDIAEGYSVSREKKESFPLTVTSAQKNPTAFYLCASSYSPNYGYTFGSGTRLTVV.

This chain links TRBV29-1 with TRBJ1-5, with TRBD1 as a possible D gene (5 bases). The V end was cut by 7 bases, the J end by 0 bases, with 19 bases between. CDR3 length equals 16 residues. CDR1 is SQVTM and CDR2 is ANQGSEA in the germline V gene. The CDR3 spells CSAPGHSGDSNQPQHF. DNA of the CDR3: TGCAGCGCCCCCGGGCACTCGGGGGATAGCAATCAGCCCCAGCATTTT.

About this clone: Other DNA sequences from this sample encode an identical CDR3 as well. The V gene is TRBV5-1, the J gene TRBJ2-2; 7 bases match TRBD1. The CDR3 loop spans 15 amino acids. V lost 0 bases, J lost 1 base, and 0 bases stayed unmatched. CDR1 is SGHRS and CDR2 is YFSETQ in the germline V gene. CDR3 DNA: TGCGCCAGCAGCTTGGGACAGGGGAACACCGGGGAGCTGTTTTTT. This sequence encodes CASSLGQGNTGELFF.

V and J are TRBV7-2 and TRBJ2-5; 14 bases align to TRBD2. The V gene end was trimmed by 4 bases and the J gene end by 0 bases; junction bases not matched to a gene: 7. From germline, CDR1 is SGHTA and CDR2 FQGNSA. The CDR3 length is 18 residues. CDR3: CASSYVRTSGGYQETQYF. The CDR3 DNA reads TGTGCCAGCAGCTACGTGCGGACTAGCGGGGGGTACCAAGAGACCCAGTACTTC. Supplemented by reference TRBV7-2 and TRBJ2-5, the full variable domain reads GAGVSQSPSNKVTEKGKDVELRCDPISGHTALYWYRQSLGQGLEFLIYFQGNSAPDKSGLPSDRFSAERTGGSVSTLTIQRTQQEDSAVYLCASSYVRTSGGYQETQYFGPGTRLLVL.

The chain is built from TRBV7-8 and TRBJ1-2; D is possibly TRBD1 (5 bases). The V end was cut by 1 base, the J end by 6 bases, with 18 bases between. Per germline, CDR1 SGHVS and CDR2 FQNEAQ. CDR3 size: 16 residues. DNA of the CDR3: TGTGCCAGCAGCTTAGTCCTCTCTTCGGGGGACCATGGCTACACCTTC. This codes for CASSLVLSSGDHGYTF.

A few counts support this clone. Other DNA sequences of this sample code for an identical CDR3. In DNA form, the CDR3 reads TGTGCCAGCAGCTTGCCGGGTCAGGGTTACAATGAGCAGTTCTTC. It codes for CASSLPGQGYNEQFF. The rearrangement uses TRBV5-4 and TRBJ2-1; tentative D call: TRBD1 (5 bases). V was cut by 1 base and J by 4 bases, with 12 bases left in between. Per the germline V gene, CDR1 is SGHNT and CDR2 is YYREEE (reference sequence). CDR3 size: 15 residues.

This clone was found a few times. J is TRBJ1-1 and V is TRBV5-1; TRBD1 agrees at 9 bases. Germline V gives CDR1 SGHRS, CDR2 YFSETQ. V shed 0 bases, J shed 5 bases, and the junction held 2 bases outside the gene matches. This CDR3 has 14 residues. Here the CDR3 DNA reads TGCGCCAGCAGCTTGGACAGGGGGCTGACTGAAGCTTTCTTT. This encodes CASSLDRGLTEAFF. The complete variable domain, with remaining parts taken from reference TRBV5-1 and TRBJ1-1, reads KAGVTQTPRYLIKTRGQQVTLSCSPISGHRSVSWYQQTPGQGLQFLFEYFSETQRNKGNFPGRFSGRQFSNSRSEMNVSTLELGDSALYLCASSLDRGLTEAFFGQGTRLTVV.

The chain combines TRBV7-8 with TRBJ1-2, with a possible D match to TRBD1 (5 bases). The CDR3 is 15 amino acids. Trimming stripped 0 bases from V and 6 bases from J, with 14 bases between. CDR1 SGHVS and CDR2 FQNEAQ come from the germline V gene. DNA of the CDR3: TGTGCCAGCAGCTTAGCGTTGAAAACAGGAGATGGCTACACCTTC. Its translation: CASSLALKTGDGYTF.

This clone is medium-sized. The chain uses TRBV2 and TRBJ2-7; perhaps TRBD2 as D (6 bases). The CDR3 runs 16 residues. V was trimmed by 0 bases and J by 6 bases, leaving 18 bases between them. Per the germline V gene, CDR1 is SNHLY and CDR2 is FYNNEI. The CDR3 protein is CASSEALMTGLSEQYF. The CDR3 DNA follows: TGTGCCAGCAGTGAAGCGCTTATGACGGGACTCAGCGAGCAGTACTTC.

CDR3 residues: CASSSASSTDTQYF. The CDR3 nucleotides are TGTGCCAGCAGCTCCGCCAGTTCAACAGATACGCAGTATTTT. The chain combines TRBV5-4 with TRBJ2-3; no clear D gene. V dropped 3 bases and J dropped 3 bases, with 11 bases sitting between them. In germline, CDR1 is SGHNT, CDR2 YYREEE (reference sequence). This CDR3 region has 14 residues.

The CDR3 region has the DNA TGTGCCAGTAGTAGGCAGGGGCCCAGCTCCTACGAGCAGTACTTC. This gives the protein CASSRQGPSSYEQYF. The rearrangement links TRBV19 to TRBJ2-7, with a weak D call TRBD1 (6 bases). Trimming left V 4 bases short and J 0 bases short, with 13 bases between. Germline V gene data show CDR1 as LNHDA and CDR2 as SQIVND (reference sequence). The CDR3 covers 15 residues.

This clone has more than one count but fewer than ten. The chain is built from TRBV7-7 and TRBJ2-5; 7 bases match TRBD1. Germline assignment: CDR1 SSHAT and CDR2 FNYEAQ (reference sequence). The CDR3 is 13 amino acids. The junction had 1 base not matched to a gene; V was cut back by 4 bases and J by 2 bases. DNA of the CDR3: TGTGCCAGCAGCTCGGACAGGCAAGAGACCCAGTACTTC. It is translated as CASSSDRQETQYF.

This clone has a handful of counts. The rearrangement joins TRBV19 to TRBJ2-7; a weak D match, TRBD2 (5 bases). The CDR3 is 14 amino acids. The V and J ends lost 2 bases and 5 bases respectively, with 13 bases between them. CDR1 is LNHDA, CDR2 SQIVND, per germline (reference sequence). The CDR3 reads CASSIKSGSHEQYF. The CDR3, as DNA: TGTGCCAGTAGTATAAAATCGGGGAGCCACGAGCAGTACTTC.

The CDR3 loop reads CASSLGAGRWYKQYF. In DNA form, the CDR3 reads TGTGCCAGCAGCCTGGGGGCAGGGAGATGGTACAAGCAGTACTTC. The V gene is TRBV11-2, the J gene TRBJ2-7, with D maybe TRBD1 (6 bases). The V end was cut by 5 bases, the J end by 8 bases, with 22 bases between. Germline V gives CDR1 SGHAT, CDR2 FQNNGV. The CDR3 has 15 amino acids.

CDR3 DNA: TGTGCCAGTAGTATAGCAACGGTCGGAGAGACCCAGTACTTC. It codes for CASSIATVGETQYF. The chain couples TRBV19 to TRBJ2-5; D is unclear. V was pared by 1 base and J by 4 bases, with 10 bases between. The CDR3 is 14 residues long. From germline, CDR1 is LNHDA and CDR2 SQIVND (reference sequence). Full variable domain (remainder filled in from reference TRBV19 and TRBJ2-5): DGGITQSPKYLFRKEGQNVTLSCEQNLNHDAMYWYRQDPGQGLRLIYYSQIVNDFQKGDIAEGYSVSREKKESFPLTVTSAQKNPTAFYLCASSIATVGETQYFGPGTRLLVL.

V is TRBV5-1 and J is TRBJ2-5; tentatively, D is TRBD1 (5 bases). Germline CDR1 is SGHRS and CDR2 is YFSETQ. The CDR3 spans 17 residues. V was trimmed by 0 bases and J by 5 bases, leaving 20 bases between them. The CDR3 bases are TGCGCCAGCAGCTTGGAAGGGCGGAGTAGGGGTTGGGAGACCCAGTACTTC. Its translation is CASSLEGRSRGWETQYF.

The V gene is TRBV7-9, the J gene TRBJ1-1; D perhaps matches TRBD1 (5 bases). V lost 4 bases to trimming and J lost 2 bases, with 14 bases between them. Germline CDR1 and CDR2: SEHNR and FQNEAQ (reference sequence). This CDR3 is 15 amino acids long. This CDR3 reads CASSSPGGLNTEAFF. CDR3 DNA sequence: TGTGCCAGCAGCTCCCCCGGGGGTCTTAACACTGAAGCTTTCTTT.

The gene calls are TRBV9 and TRBJ1-2, with 11 positions matching TRBD1. J gave up 4 bases and V 2 bases, and 7 bases lay outside the gene matches. Germline V lookup: CDR1 SGDLS, CDR2 YYNGEE. This CDR3 has 16 amino acids. Here the CDR3 reads CASSVTGTGGGYGYTF. In DNA, the CDR3 is TGTGCCAGCAGCGTGACCGGGACAGGGGGAGGCTATGGCTACACCTTC. Combining the CDR3 with reference TRBV9 and TRBJ1-2 gives the whole variable domain DSGVTQTPKHLITATGQRVTLRCSPRSGDLSVYWYQQSLDQGLQFLIQYYNGEERAKGNILERFSAQQFPDLHSELNLSSLELGDSALYFCASSVTGTGGGYGYTFGSGTRLTVV.

The chain joins TRBV15 to TRBJ1-5; possible D gene TRBD1, 6 bases. The germline CDR1 and CDR2 sequences are LNHNV and YYDKDF (reference sequence). Trimming removed 5 bases at V and 7 bases at J, with 15 bases between. CDR3 size: 14 residues. CDR3 sequence (DNA): TGTGCCACCAGCCAACTGGGGGGGCAACAGCCCCAGCATTTT. Amino acids: CATSQLGGQQPQHF. Variable domain in full (rest from reference TRBV15 and TRBJ1-5): DAMVIQNPRYQVTQFGKPVTLSCSQTLNHNVMYWYQQKSSQAPKLLFHYYDKDFNNEADTPDNFQSRRPNTSFCFLDIRSPGLGDTAMYLCATSQLGGQQPQHFGDGTRLSIL.

This clone was recorded only once. V is TRBV9 and J is TRBJ1-2; 9 nucleotides match TRBD1. V lost 4 bases to trimming and J lost 0 bases; unmatched junction nucleotides: 1. Germline V gene sequence: CDR1 SGDLS, CDR2 YYNGEE. The CDR3 is made up of 14 amino acids. The CDR3 sequence: CASSTGGPNYGYTF. CDR3 in DNA: TGTGCCAGCAGCACAGGGGGCCCTAACTATGGCTACACCTTC.

The sample holds a few counts of this clone. The chain links TRBV9 to TRBJ1-1; a possible D gene is TRBD1 (6 bases). Germline V CDR1 and CDR2: SGDLS, YYNGEE. V was clipped by 3 bases and J by 4 bases, with 19 bases between them. The CDR3 sequence is 16 residues long. The CDR3 region is CASSGLGGAGSTEAFF. DNA of the CDR3: TGTGCCAGCAGCGGTTTGGGGGGGGCGGGAAGCACTGAAGCTTTCTTT.

The chain employs TRBV19 and TRBJ1-5, with TRBD1 identical over 10 bases. The ends lost 9 bases at V and 6 bases at J; junction bases unmatched: 2. This CDR3 spans 12 amino acids. Germline values: CDR1 LNHDA, CDR2 SQIVND (reference sequence). CDR3 DNA: TGTGCCAGGAGGACAGGGGGTCAGCCCCAGCATTTT. Its translation: CARRTGGQPQHF.

The chain couples TRBV18 to TRBJ1-5; possible D gene TRBD1, 6 bases. Germline CDR1 KGHSH, CDR2 LQKENI. The CDR3 totals 15 residues. V lost 2 bases to trimming and J lost 6 bases, with 14 bases between them. The CDR3 region has the DNA TGTGCCAGCTCACCAGGGCAGGGGACGGGTCAGCCCCAGCATTTT. Translating gives CASSPGQGTGQPQHF.

This clone was counted a single time. The rearrangement links TRBV6-5 to TRBJ1-5; 7 nucleotides line up with TRBD1. The CDR3 covers 14 residues. V dropped 6 bases and J dropped 5; count of bases not matched to a gene: 7. Germline CDR1 is MNHEY and CDR2 is SVGAGI. CDR3 nucleotide sequence: TGTGCCAGCAGACTGACAGGGCGGGATCAGCCCCAGCATTTT. Translation: CASRLTGRDQPQHF.